This entry is about one T cell receptor beta chain. Method: immunoSEQ multiplex PCR; TCRdb's copy keeps in-frame clones and lacks some. The repertoire holds roughly 15,000 clones, with about 86% as singletons. Trimming removed 5 bases from V and 5 bases from J; junction bases left unmatched: 7. CDR3 length equals 14 residues. Germline V CDR1 and CDR2: MNHEY, SMNVEV (reference sequence). The sample originates from a study of T cell changes during pregnancy in multiple sclerosis. This TCR came from a female donor with multiple sclerosis, enrolled in a pregnancy study. The rearrangement links TRBV27 to TRBJ1-1; TRBD1 matches 8 bases. The starting material was CD8+ T cells from peripheral blood mononuclear cells, obtained in the first trimester of pregnancy. The CDR3 DNA is TGTGCCAGCAGTGTAGGACAGGGATCGACTGAAGCTTTCTTT. This sequence encodes CASSVGQGSTEAFF.